This TCR beta chain was sequenced in a study of cytomegalovirus exposure and HLA in healthy donors. Whole-study results and caveats: An ancestry cluster, one associated with Asian ancestry, reportedly showed fewer N-insertions than the approximately 660-donor mean in a later analysis.

The V end lost 4 bases, the J end lost 7 bases, and 17 bases lay between the germline ends. The CDR3 covers 15 residues. Germline V gene data show CDR1 as SGHNT and CDR2 as YYREEE (reference sequence). This clone was seen only once. No antigen is known for it. Researchers ran the PCR with 60 Vbeta and 13 Jbeta primers. Original handling: Unique TCR beta chains numbered roughly 84 million in a later analysis, with about 11 million shared. The protocol was immunoSEQ multiplex PCR, while the TCRdb copy is restricted to in-frame clones and leaves out a portion. That table is the source of V, J and clone size, and D and trimming were worked out from the DNA. Seen here are about 160,000 clones, roughly 80% observed once, and the top ten hold 1.9%.

This sequence originates from a young man in good health and CMV-seronegative. The material sequenced was PBMCs. The V gene is TRBV5-4, the J gene TRBJ1-4, with D hard to call. This CDR3 is CASSTTTVGGEKLFF. DNA of the CDR3: TGTGCCAGCAGCACCACCACCGTAGGAGGTGAAAAACTGTTTTTT. The variable domain in full, with the rest retrieved from reference TRBV5-4 and TRBJ1-4, is ETGVTQSPTHLIKTRGQQVTLRCSSQSGHNTVSWYQQALGQGPQFIFQYYREEENGRGNFPPRFSGLQFPNYSSELNVNALELDDSALYLCASSTTTVGGEKLFFGSGTQLSVL.